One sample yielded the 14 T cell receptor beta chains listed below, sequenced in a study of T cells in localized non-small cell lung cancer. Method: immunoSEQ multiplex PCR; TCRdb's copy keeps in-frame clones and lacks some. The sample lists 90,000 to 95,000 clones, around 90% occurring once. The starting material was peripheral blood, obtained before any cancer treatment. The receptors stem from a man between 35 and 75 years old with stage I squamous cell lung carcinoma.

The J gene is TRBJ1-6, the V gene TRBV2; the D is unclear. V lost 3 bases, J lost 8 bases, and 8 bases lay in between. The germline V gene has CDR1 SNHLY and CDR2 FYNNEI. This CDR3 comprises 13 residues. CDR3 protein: CASSDWGDSPLHF. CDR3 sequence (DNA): TGTGCCAGCAGTGATTGGGGTGATTCACCCCTCCACTTT.

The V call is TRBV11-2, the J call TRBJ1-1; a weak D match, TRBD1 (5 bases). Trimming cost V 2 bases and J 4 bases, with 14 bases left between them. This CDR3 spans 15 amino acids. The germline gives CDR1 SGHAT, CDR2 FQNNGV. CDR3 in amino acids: CASSLSGHGGTEAFF. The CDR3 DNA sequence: TGTGCCAGCAGCTTATCCGGACACGGAGGCACTGAAGCTTTCTTT.

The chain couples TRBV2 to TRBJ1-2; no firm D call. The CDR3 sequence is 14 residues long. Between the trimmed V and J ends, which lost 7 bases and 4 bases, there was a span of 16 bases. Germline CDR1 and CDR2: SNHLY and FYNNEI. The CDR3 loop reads CASTGTGAGYGYTF. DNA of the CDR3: TGTGCCAGCACCGGAACGGGCGCAGGCTATGGCTACACCTTC.

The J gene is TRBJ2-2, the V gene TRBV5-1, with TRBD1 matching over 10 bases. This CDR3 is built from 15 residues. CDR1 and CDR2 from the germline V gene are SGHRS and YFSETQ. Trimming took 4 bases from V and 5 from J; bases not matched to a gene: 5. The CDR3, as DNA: TGCGCCAGCAGCACCGGGACAGGGGAAACCGGGGAGCTGTTTTTT. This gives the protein CASSTGTGETGELFF.

CDR3 sequence (DNA): TGTGCCAGCAGTTCGACAGGGATTAACTATGGCTACACCTTC. Amino acid sequence: CASSSTGINYGYTF. The chain has TRBV6-6 and TRBJ1-2; 7 nucleotides align to TRBD1. After removal of 4 bases from V and 1 base from J, the junction contained 3 bases not matched to a gene. CDR1 and CDR2 (germline): MNHNY, SVGAGI (reference sequence). This CDR3 has 14 residues.

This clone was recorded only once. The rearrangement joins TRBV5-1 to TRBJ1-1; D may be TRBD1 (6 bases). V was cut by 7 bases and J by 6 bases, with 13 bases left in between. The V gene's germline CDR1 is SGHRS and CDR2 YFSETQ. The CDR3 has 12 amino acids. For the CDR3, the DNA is TGCGCCAGCTCCCCCGGGGGGCCTGAAGCTTTCTTT. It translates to CASSPGGPEAFF.

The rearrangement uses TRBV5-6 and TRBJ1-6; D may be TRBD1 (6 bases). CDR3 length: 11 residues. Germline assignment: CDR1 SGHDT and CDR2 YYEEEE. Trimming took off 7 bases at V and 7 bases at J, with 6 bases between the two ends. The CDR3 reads CASQGNSPLHF. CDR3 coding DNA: TGTGCCAGCCAGGGGAATTCACCCCTCCACTTT.

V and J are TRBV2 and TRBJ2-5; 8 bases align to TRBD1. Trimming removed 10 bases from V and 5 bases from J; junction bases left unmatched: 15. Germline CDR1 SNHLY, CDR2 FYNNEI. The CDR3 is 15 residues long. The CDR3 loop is CATKPDRVNMETQYF. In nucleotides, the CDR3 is TGTGCCACTAAACCGGACAGGGTGAATATGGAGACCCAGTACTTC.

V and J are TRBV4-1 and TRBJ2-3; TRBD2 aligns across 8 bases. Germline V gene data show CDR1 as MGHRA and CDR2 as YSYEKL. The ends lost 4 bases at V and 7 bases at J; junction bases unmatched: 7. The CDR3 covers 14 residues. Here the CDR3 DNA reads TGCGCCAGCAGCCTACAACTAGCGGCGTATACGCAGTATTTT. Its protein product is CASSLQLAAYTQYF.

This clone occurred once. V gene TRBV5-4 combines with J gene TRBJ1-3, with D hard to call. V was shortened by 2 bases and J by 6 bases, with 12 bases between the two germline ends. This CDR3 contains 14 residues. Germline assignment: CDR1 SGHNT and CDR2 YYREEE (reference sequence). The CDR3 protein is CASSFGGLENTIYF. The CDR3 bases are TGTGCCAGCAGCTTTGGCGGCTTAGAAAACACCATATATTTT.

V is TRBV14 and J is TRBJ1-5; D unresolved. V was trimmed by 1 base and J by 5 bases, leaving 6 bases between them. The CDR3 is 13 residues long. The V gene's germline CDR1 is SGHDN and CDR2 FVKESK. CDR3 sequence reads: CASSQVGDQPQHF. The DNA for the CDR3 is TGTGCCAGCAGCCAAGTTGGCGATCAGCCCCAGCATTTT.

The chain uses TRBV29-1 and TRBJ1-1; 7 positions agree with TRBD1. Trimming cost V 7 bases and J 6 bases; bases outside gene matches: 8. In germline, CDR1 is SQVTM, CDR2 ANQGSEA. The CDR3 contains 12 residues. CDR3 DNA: TGCAGCGGCTCACAGGGGTTCGCTGAAGCTTTCTTT. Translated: CSGSQGFAEAFF.

The CDR3 region is CASSRGTGTSYEQYF. In nucleotides, the CDR3 is TGTGCCAGCTCACGTGGGACAGGGACTTCCTACGAGCAGTACTTC. J is TRBJ2-7 and V is TRBV18; the match to TRBD1 covers 9 bases. Losses at the gene ends were 4 bases for V and 1 base for J; bases not matched to a gene: 5. The CDR3 loop spans 15 amino acids. Germline lookup yields CDR1 KGHSH and CDR2 LQKENI.

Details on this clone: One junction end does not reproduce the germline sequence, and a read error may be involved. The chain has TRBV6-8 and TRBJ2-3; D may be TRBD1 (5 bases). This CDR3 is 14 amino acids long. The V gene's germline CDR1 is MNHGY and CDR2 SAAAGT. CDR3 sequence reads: CASNYWGRTDTQYF. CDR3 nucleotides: TGTGCCAGCAATTACTGGGGCCGCACAGATACGCAGTATTTT.